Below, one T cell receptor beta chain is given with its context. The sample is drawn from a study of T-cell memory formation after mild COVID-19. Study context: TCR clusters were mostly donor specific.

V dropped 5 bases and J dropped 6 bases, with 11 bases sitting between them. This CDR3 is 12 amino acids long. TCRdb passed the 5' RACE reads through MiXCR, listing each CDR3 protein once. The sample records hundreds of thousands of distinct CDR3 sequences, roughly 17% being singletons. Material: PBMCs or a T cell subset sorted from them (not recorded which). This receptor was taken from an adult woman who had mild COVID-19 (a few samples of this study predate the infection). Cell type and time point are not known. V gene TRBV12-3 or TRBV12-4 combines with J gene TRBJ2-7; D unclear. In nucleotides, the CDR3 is TGTGCCAGCAGTCCCGCGCGTGCCGAGCAGTACTTC. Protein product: CASSPARAEQYF.